This is a list of T cell receptor beta chains from one sample in a study of shared clonotypes between healthy human individuals. TCRdb's table, derived via immunoSEQ multiplex PCR, lists solely in-frame clones and lacks some. This table holds 2 million to 2.5 million clones, roughly 93% found once. Sequenced material: naive CD4+ T cells from PBMCs. These receptor sequences come from a man aged 18-30 years in good health. Some clones in this sample may be carry-over from other donors' samples. Both conserved end residues are part of each CDR3. D genes are given only for firm matches. Not every row has a clone size; where given, it reads once, few, many or a size class.

D	size	V	J	DNA	CDR3
TRBD2	-	TRBV11-2	TRBJ2-7	TGTGCCAGCAGCCCCCCGGCCGGGACTAGCGCTAGGTACGAGCAGTACTTC	CASSPPAGTSARYEQYF
TRBD2	once	TRBV27	TRBJ2-7	TGTGCCAGCAGTCGGCGGGAGGGCGGGTACGAGCAGTACTTC	CASSRREGGYEQYF
TRBD2	-	TRBV7-3	TRBJ2-2	TGTGCCAGCAGCTTTGGGACTAGAGGGAACGCCGGGGAGCTGTTTTTT	CASSFGTRGNAGELFF
TRBD2	-	TRBV4-1	TRBJ2-2	TGCGCCAGCAGCCAACCGGGACTAGCGGGAGGGCAAAACGCGAACACCGGGGAGCTGTTTTTT	CASSQPGLAGGQNANTGELFF
-	-	TRBV19	TRBJ2-1	TGTGCCAGTACCGGTCCACAGTTCTTC	CASTGPQFF
-	once	TRBV5-4	TRBJ2-7	TGTGCCAGCAGCTTGGCGGAGAGCGAGCAGTACTTC	CASSLAESEQYF
-	-	TRBV25-1	TRBJ2-2	TGTGCCATAACCCCCGGTAAGGGTTGGACCGGGGAGCTGTTTTTT	CAITPGKGWTGELFF
TRBD2	once	TRBV11-2	TRBJ2-1	TGTGCCAGCAGCTTAGATGTCCTAGCGGGATCCAATGAGCAGTTCTTC	CASSLDVLAGSNEQFF
-	-	TRBV7-9	TRBJ1-1	TGTGCCAGCAGCTTAGTTGGGGTTCACAGGGTGAACACTGAAGCTTTCTTT	CASSLVGVHRVNTEAFF
-	-	TRBV30	TRBJ2-1	TGTGCCTGGAGTTTCGGACCTTACAATGAGCAGTTCTTC	CAWSFGPYNEQFF
-	-	TRBV10-3	TRBJ1-2	TGTGCCATCAGTGAGCCCACGGGAGGGTTGGGGCCCGATGGGTATGGCTACACCTTC	CAISEPTGGLGPDGYGYTF
-	-	TRBV15	TRBJ2-3	TGTGCCACCAGCAGAGTGGTGATCTCAGATACGCAGTATTTT	CATSRVVISDTQYF
-	-	TRBV6-1	TRBJ2-7	TGTGCCAGCCGTCCCAGCTCCTACGAGCAGTACTTC	CASRPSSYEQYF
-	-	TRBV29-1	TRBJ2-3	TGCAGCGTTGCCGGAGGTGCAGATACGCAGTATTTT	CSVAGGADTQYF
TRBD1	-	TRBV29-1	TRBJ2-5	TGCAGCTACAGGGGGCAAGAGACCCAGTACTTC	CSYRGQETQYF
-	once	TRBV30	TRBJ2-3	TGTGCCTTAGCTAGAGGATGGGCAGATACGCAGTATTTT	CALARGWADTQYF
-	once	TRBV5-1	TRBJ1-1	TGCGCCAGCAGCTTGGGAGGCACGAACACTGAAGCTTTCTTT	CASSLGGTNTEAFF
TRBD1	-	TRBV7-8	TRBJ2-3	TGTGCCAGCAGCTTAGCGGGACAGTTATATTTT	CASSLAGQLYF
-	once	TRBV9	TRBJ2-3	TGTGCCAGCAGCGCGACTAGTGCTAGCACAGATACGCAGTATTTT	CASSATSASTDTQYF
TRBD2	-	TRBV27	TRBJ2-4	TGTGCCAGCAGTCCCGGGACTAGCGGGAGGAGTTCCAAAAACATTCAGTACTTC	CASSPGTSGRSSKNIQYF
-	-	TRBV7-2	TRBJ2-1	TGTGCCAGCAGCGGGCGTAGCAGTTACAATGAGCAGTTCTTC	CASSGRSSYNEQFF
-	-	TRBV11-1	TRBJ2-2	TGTGCCAGCAGCTTAGAAAAGGGGGCCGGGGAGCTGTTTTTT	CASSLEKGAGELFF
TRBD2	once	TRBV27	TRBJ2-7	TGTGCCAGCAGTTATTATATCCCTTCTGAGGGAGGGGCCTACGAGCAGTACTTC	CASSYYIPSEGGAYEQYF
-	-	TRBV4-3	TRBJ1-1	TGCGCCAGCAGCCAAGAAGGGTACGGCACTGAAGCTTTCTTT	CASSQEGYGTEAFF
TRBD2	-	TRBV10-1	TRBJ2-1	TGCGCCAGCAGTGGAGCTTGGCTAGCGGGACCATACAATGAGCAGTTCTTC	CASSGAWLAGPYNEQFF
-	-	TRBV7-8	TRBJ1-6	TGTGCCAGCAGCCCAAAGCTCGGCAGACATAATTCACCCCTCCACTTT	CASSPKLGRHNSPLHF
-	-	TRBV11-3	TRBJ2-1	TGTGCCAGCAGCTTCTCAGGGGACGATGAGCAGTTCTTC	CASSFSGDDEQFF
-	-	TRBV7-8	TRBJ1-5	TGTGCCAGCAGCTCCGGGAGGCTGGATCAGCCCCAGCATTTT	CASSSGRLDQPQHF
-	-	TRBV5-1	TRBJ2-2	TGCGCCAGCAGCTTGGGTACGGCGAAGGACACCGGGGAGCTGTTTTTT	CASSLGTAKDTGELFF
-	-	TRBV6-5	TRBJ1-2	TGTGCCAGCAGTTCCCACGTCAGGGTGTTTGGCTACACCTTC	CASSSHVRVFGYTF
TRBD1	-	TRBV9	TRBJ1-2	TGTGCCAGCAGCGCGCCCGGCGGGACAGGGCTATACTATGGCTACACCTTC	CASSAPGGTGLYYGYTF
-	-	TRBV12-1	TRBJ1-3	TGTGCCAGCAGCTTTTATTCCGGGGCCCTGCTCTCTGGAAACACCATATATTTT	CASSFYSGALLSGNTIYF
-	-	TRBV9	TRBJ1-2	TGTGCCAGCAGCGTAGGAGGTGGTCCGGAGGGCTACACCTTC	CASSVGGGPEGYTF
-	-	TRBV2	TRBJ1-5	TGTGCCAGCATCCAGGGGCTGGGGCAGCCCCAGCATTTT	CASIQGLGQPQHF
TRBD2	-	TRBV5-1	TRBJ2-1	TGCGCCAGCAGCTCGCCCGCTTCCGGGGGGGGGCCCTACAATGAGCAGTTCTTC	CASSSPASGGGPYNEQFF
-	once	TRBV2	TRBJ2-3	TGTGCCAGCAGTGACCCTAGCGGCACAGATACGCAGTATTTT	CASSDPSGTDTQYF
-	-	TRBV5-1	TRBJ2-3	TGCGCCAGCAGCTTCGAAGGGACAGATACGCAGTATTTT	CASSFEGTDTQYF
-	-	TRBV6-1	TRBJ2-7	TGTGCCAGCAGTGAATGGGACACAATTTCGGGCCTCTACGAGCAGTACTTC	CASSEWDTISGLYEQYF
TRBD2	-	TRBV7-9	TRBJ2-3	TGTGCCAGCAGCTTAGCGACTAGCGGGAGCACAGATACGCAGTATTTT	CASSLATSGSTDTQYF
-	once	TRBV5-4	TRBJ2-5	TGTGCCAGCAGCTTTGGGGACTTCCAAGAGACCCAGTACTTC	CASSFGDFQETQYF
-	-	TRBV2	TRBJ2-7	TGTGCCAGCAGTGACAGGGACGACGAGCAGTACTTC	CASSDRDDEQYF
-	-	TRBV5-8	TRBJ2-3	TGTGCCAGCAGCTTGGACAGAGGAGATACGCAGTATTTT	CASSLDRGDTQYF
TRBD2	-	TRBV5-1	TRBJ2-5	TGCGCCAGCAGCTTGGGCGGGAGGTTCCAAGAGACCCAGTACTTC	CASSLGGRFQETQYF
TRBD1	-	TRBV27	TRBJ2-2	TGTGCCAGCCGAGATCTACTCCCGGGACAGCCGACTTCGAACACCGGGGAGCTGTTTTTT	CASRDLLPGQPTSNTGELFF
-	-	TRBV5-1	TRBJ2-6	TGCGCCAGCAGCTCGTATGGGGCCACCGGGGTGGCCAACGTCCTGACTTTC	CASSSYGATGVANVLTF
-	-	TRBV9	TRBJ2-3	TGTGCCAGCAGCCCTGGGGAGAGCACAGATACGCAGTATTTT	CASSPGESTDTQYF
TRBD1	-	TRBV5-6	TRBJ2-7	TGTGCCAGCAGCACCGTCAGACAGGGATCAAACGAGCAGTACTTC	CASSTVRQGSNEQYF
-	-	TRBV7-8	TRBJ1-5	TGTGCCAGCAGCCCCGGGACGGCGAACAGTAATCAGCCCCAGCATTTT	CASSPGTANSNQPQHF
-	-	TRBV5-4	TRBJ2-4	TGTGCCAGCAGCTCGGCCCAGGGGGCCAAAAACATTCAGTACTTC	CASSSAQGAKNIQYF
TRBD2	-	TRBV7-3	TRBJ2-5	TGTGCCAGCAGCCGTAGCGGGAGTGCCGGGGAGACCCAGTACTTC	CASSRSGSAGETQYF
-	once	TRBV30	TRBJ2-5	TGTGCCTGGAGTGTCGACAGATCAGAGACCCAGTACTTC	CAWSVDRSETQYF
-	-	TRBV4-1	TRBJ1-2	TGCGCCAGCAGCCAACTCCCCCGGGACGGCGGCTATGGCTACACCTTC	CASSQLPRDGGYGYTF
-	-	TRBV18	TRBJ1-2	TGTGCCAGCTCACCAGCCGGACTGAACTATGGCTACACCTTC	CASSPAGLNYGYTF
-	-	TRBV4-2	TRBJ2-2	TGTGCCAGCAGCCAAGCTGGGCTAGTGGTTGGGGAGCTGTTTTTT	CASSQAGLVVGELFF
-	-	TRBV18	TRBJ1-2	TGTGCCAGCTCACCTGAAGGGGGGAACTATGGCTACACCTTC	CASSPEGGNYGYTF